This T cell receptor (beta chain) was found in a study of blood T cell repertoires in COVID-19. The assay was immunoSEQ multiplex PCR, and TCRdb's table has in-frame clones only and misses some. Of 250,000 to 300,000 clones in the sample, roughly 79% were seen once. The sample consisted of peripheral blood. This TCR derives from a woman aged 60-75 years with active or convalescent COVID-19.

The CDR3 is CASSLRGGEDTQYF. The CDR3 nucleotides are TGCGCCAGCAGCTTACGGGGGGGTGAAGATACGCAGTATTTT. The chain couples TRBV5-1 to TRBJ2-3; 8 nucleotides agree with TRBD2. V shed 2 bases, J shed 5 bases, and the junction held 4 bases outside the gene matches. Germline loops: CDR1 SGHRS, CDR2 YFSETQ. CDR3 size: 14 residues. The whole variable domain, filled in from reference TRBV5-1 and TRBJ2-3, reads KAGVTQTPRYLIKTRGQQVTLSCSPISGHRSVSWYQQTPGQGLQFLFEYFSETQRNKGNFPGRFSGRQFSNSRSEMNVSTLELGDSALYLCASSLRGGEDTQYFGPGTRLTVL.